Below, 30 T cell receptor beta chains from the same sample are listed, as sequenced in a study of control samples from healthy donors and cancer patients. The method was immunoSEQ multiplex PCR; TCRdb's version includes in-frame clones alone and lacks a portion of them. The top ten clones hold less than 2.5% of a sample with about 89,000 clones, over 65% of them seen once. The specimen was blood. These receptors all stem from a woman between 40 and 50 years old in good health.

The rearrangement links TRBV14 to TRBJ2-7; D is possibly TRBD1 (6 bases). Between the trimmed V and J ends, which lost 5 bases and 3 bases, there was a span of 8 bases. Germline values: CDR1 SGHDN, CDR2 FVKESK. The CDR3 runs 12 residues. CDR3 nucleotide sequence: TGTGCCAGCAGCTGGACAGTCTACGAGCAGTACTTC. Translating it yields CASSWTVYEQYF.

The chain combines TRBV6-6 with TRBJ2-3; D may correspond to TRBD1 or TRBD2 (6 bases each). Germline V gene sequence: CDR1 MNHNY, CDR2 SVGAGI (reference sequence). The CDR3 has 13 residues. The V gene lost 5 bases and the J gene lost 8 bases, with 14 bases spanning the gap. CDR3 sequence (DNA): TGTGCCAGCAGTCCTAGATGGGGGGCTACGCAGTATTTT. It codes for CASSPRWGATQYF.

The CDR3 region is CASSGAEDRGGANYGYTF. The DNA for the CDR3 is TGTGCCAGCAGTGGTGCAGAAGATCGGGGAGGAGCTAACTATGGCTACACCTTC. This chain joins TRBV2 and TRBJ1-2; D not resolved. Between the trimmed V and J ends, which lost 4 bases and 0 bases, there was a span of 21 bases. Germline-derived CDR1 and CDR2 are SNHLY and FYNNEI. The CDR3 has 18 residues.

The gene calls are TRBV30 and TRBJ1-4, with D hard to call. Germline CDR1 GTSNPN, CDR2 SVGIG (reference sequence). This CDR3 is built from 17 residues. The ends were cut back, 0 bases at V and 0 bases at J, with 14 bases in the middle. The CDR3 is CAWSVGYGSTTNEKLFF. CDR3 nucleotide sequence: TGTGCCTGGAGTGTGGGGTACGGAAGCACAACTAATGAAAAACTGTTTTTT.

The V gene is TRBV29-1, the J gene TRBJ1-4; D is unclear. Deletions cut 1 base from V and 6 bases from J, with 9 bases between. CDR1 is SQVTM and CDR2 is ANQGSEA in the germline V gene. The CDR3 has 13 residues. The CDR3 DNA follows: TGCAGCGTTGAAGTCGGGGTGGATGAAAAACTGTTTTTT. It encodes CSVEVGVDEKLFF.

The V gene is TRBV24-1, the J gene TRBJ2-2; a possible D gene is TRBD2 (7 bases). CDR3 length equals 18 residues. V lost 2 bases to trimming and J lost 4 bases, with 19 bases between them. Germline assignment: CDR1 KGHDR and CDR2 SFDVKD. The CDR3 nucleotides read TGTGCCACCAGTGATTCCCGATGGGGGGGCCGTGGCACCGGGGAGCTGTTTTTT. This sequence encodes CATSDSRWGGRGTGELFF.

The gene calls are TRBV7-9 and TRBJ2-6; the D is unclear. CDR3 length equals 15 residues. Per germline, CDR1 SEHNR and CDR2 FQNEAQ (reference sequence). V was pared by 7 bases and J by 0 bases, with 10 bases between. As DNA, the CDR3 is TGTGCCAGCAACGGACGGAACTCTGGGGCCAACGTCCTGACTTTC. The encoded protein is CASNGRNSGANVLTF.

V usage is TRBV6-5 and J usage is TRBJ1-4; weak D call: TRBD1 (6 bases). The CDR3 is 15 residues long. The V and J ends lost 2 bases and 5 bases respectively, with 12 bases between them. The germline V gene has CDR1 MNHEY and CDR2 SVGAGI. CDR3 sequence reads: CASSYGRGRNEKLFF. CDR3 nucleotide sequence: TGTGCCAGCAGTTACGGCAGGGGTAGAAATGAAAAACTGTTTTTT.

This clone rates as medium-sized (0.01 to 0.1%). The chain uses TRBV5-4 and TRBJ2-1, with D hard to call. The CDR3 loop spans 16 amino acids. The germline gives CDR1 SGHNT, CDR2 YYREEE (reference sequence). V lost 2 bases, J lost 4 bases, and 16 bases lay in between. CDR3 amino acids: CASSFGSGSPYNEQFF. CDR3 DNA sequence: TGTGCCAGCAGCTTCGGATCCGGGTCCCCGTACAATGAGCAGTTCTTC. The entire variable domain, with the rest obtained from reference TRBV5-4 and TRBJ2-1, is as follows: ETGVTQSPTHLIKTRGQQVTLRCSSQSGHNTVSWYQQALGQGPQFIFQYYREEENGRGNFPPRFSGLQFPNYSSELNVNALELDDSALYLCASSFGSGSPYNEQFFGPGTRLTVL.

V and J are TRBV20-1 and TRBJ1-1; no reliable D call. Germline-derived CDR1 and CDR2 are DFQATT and SNEGSKA (reference sequence). Deletions cut 0 bases from V and 6 bases from J, with 5 bases between. CDR3 length: 11 residues. The DNA for the CDR3 is TGCAGTGCTAGAGATGTGCCTGAAGCTTTCTTT. Translating it yields CSARDVPEAFF.

V is TRBV19 and J is TRBJ2-1, with 11 bases lining up with TRBD2. The germline V gene has CDR1 LNHDA and CDR2 SQIVND (reference sequence). J gave up 6 bases and V 3 bases, and 10 bases lay outside the gene matches. The CDR3 covers 17 residues. In DNA, the CDR3 is TGTGCCAGTAGTATGTTAGCGGGGGGGCCTGGTTTCAATGAGCAGTTCTTC. Translating gives CASSMLAGGPGFNEQFF.

The rearrangement joins TRBV7-2 to TRBJ1-2; D is possibly TRBD1 (5 bases). V shed 5 bases and J shed 0 bases, with 16 bases lying between them. Germline CDR1 and CDR2: SGHTA and FQGNSA. This CDR3 contains 16 residues. CDR3 in amino acids: CASSPSATASNYGYTF. In DNA form, the CDR3 reads TGTGCCAGCAGCCCCAGCGCGACAGCCTCTAACTATGGCTACACCTTC.

This clone was picked up one time. V is TRBV5-1 and J is TRBJ1-2; 8 nucleotides line up with TRBD1. The CDR3 runs 18 residues. Germline lookup yields CDR1 SGHRS and CDR2 YFSETQ. The trim removed 0 bases at V and 0 bases at J, leaving 10 bases unmatched. The CDR3: CASSLALGQAQANYGYTF. CDR3 DNA sequence: TGCGCCAGCAGCTTGGCCCTGGGACAGGCCCAAGCTAACTATGGCTACACCTTC.

The chain combines TRBV5-4 with TRBJ2-7; 7 nucleotides agree with TRBD1. The CDR3 contains 13 residues. The germline V gene encodes CDR1 SGHNT and CDR2 YYREEE (reference sequence). The ends lost 4 bases at V and 4 bases at J; junction bases unmatched: 5. Here the CDR3 reads CASSLQGFYEQYF. The CDR3 region has the DNA TGTGCCAGCAGCCTACAGGGGTTTTACGAGCAGTACTTC.

This clone appeared once. The chain links TRBV20-1 to TRBJ2-1, with D perhaps TRBD2 (5 bases). The CDR3 sequence is 11 residues long. Germline-derived CDR1 and CDR2 are DFQATT and SNEGSKA (reference sequence). V dropped 6 bases and J dropped 9 bases, with 12 bases sitting between them. CDR3 nucleotide sequence: TGCAGTGCATTTCGGGATCTTGAGCAGTTCTTC. Translation gives CSAFRDLEQFF.

The V gene is TRBV5-1, the J gene TRBJ2-3; D possibly corresponds to TRBD2 (5 bases). This CDR3 is built from 16 residues. With 0 bases removed from V and 0 bases from J, the gap between germline ends came to 11 bases. In germline, CDR1 is SGHRS, CDR2 YFSETQ. The CDR3 nucleotides are TGCGCCAGCAGCTTGGCGAGCCGGACTAGCACAGATACGCAGTATTTT. Translating it yields CASSLASRTSTDTQYF.

V is TRBV7-8 and J is TRBJ2-7; D may be TRBD1 (6 bases). The V end lost 5 bases, the J end lost 6 bases, and 20 bases lay between the germline ends. The CDR3 is made up of 15 amino acids. Germline V gene lookup returns CDR1 SGHVS and CDR2 FQNEAQ. Here the CDR3 DNA reads TGTGCCAGCAGCAGCGGCAACAGGGCCCAGGTCGAGCAGTACTTC. Translated: CASSSGNRAQVEQYF.

This chain joins TRBV6-5 and TRBJ1-1; D possibly corresponds to TRBD1 (6 bases). CDR1 and CDR2 (germline): MNHEY, SVGAGI. V shed 6 bases and J shed 0 bases, with 11 bases lying between them. This CDR3 contains 14 residues. CDR3 region: CASSKDSMNTEAFF. The CDR3 DNA sequence: TGTGCCAGCAGCAAGGACAGCATGAACACTGAAGCTTTCTTT.

The V call is TRBV27, the J call TRBJ2-2; D perhaps matches TRBD2 (6 bases). Germline V gene lookup returns CDR1 MNHEY and CDR2 SMNVEV (reference sequence). The CDR3 consists of 12 residues. The ends were cut back, 9 bases at V and 4 bases at J, with 9 bases in the middle. In DNA, the CDR3 is TGTGCCAGTGGGAGGATCACCGGGGAGCTGTTTTTT. Amino acid sequence: CASGRITGELFF.

The V gene is TRBV6-2 or TRBV6-3, the J gene TRBJ2-3, with 8 bases fitting TRBD1. This CDR3 is built from 14 residues. CDR1 and CDR2 from the germline V gene are MNHEY and SVGEGT. With 2 bases clipped from V and 6 bases from J, the junction kept 4 bases outside the gene matches. The CDR3 DNA sequence: TGTGCCAGCAGTTACCGATACAGGGGGGATACGCAGTATTTT. This gives the protein CASSYRYRGDTQYF.

The V gene is TRBV15, the J gene TRBJ2-7; D is perhaps TRBD1 or TRBD2 (7 bases each). V lost 4 bases and J 6 bases, leaving 19 bases between the germline ends. Germline V lookup: CDR1 LNHNV, CDR2 YYDKDF (reference sequence). The length of the CDR3 is 15 residues. DNA for the CDR3: TGTGCCACCAGCACAAATTCAGGGGGGGGCTTCGAGCAGTACTTC. It yields the protein CATSTNSGGGFEQYF.

V gene TRBV7-3 combines with J gene TRBJ2-3; D is ambiguous. Germline values: CDR1 SGHTA, CDR2 FQGTGA. With 6 bases removed from V and 0 bases from J, the gap between germline ends came to 10 bases. CDR3 length: 14 residues. The CDR3 DNA is TGTGCCAGCAGTGTGTCTACTAGCACAGATACGCAGTATTTT. Translating it yields CASSVSTSTDTQYF.

The chain's CDR3 is CASSFRQTSGNTIYF. CDR3 bases: TGTGCCAGCAGTTTCAGACAAACCTCTGGAAACACCATATATTTT. J is TRBJ1-3 and V is TRBV6-2 or TRBV6-3; no clear D gene. Germline V gene data show CDR1 as MNHEY and CDR2 as SVGEGT. The CDR3 has 15 residues. Trimming cost V 4 bases and J 0 bases, with 10 bases left between them.

The genes are TRBV7-8 and TRBJ2-1, with 9 bases that match TRBD2. Germline V gives CDR1 SGHVS, CDR2 FQNEAQ. After removal of 1 base from V and 4 bases from J, the junction contained 5 bases not matched to a gene. The CDR3 length is 16 residues. The CDR3 spells CASSLDQRGVYNEQFF. The DNA of the CDR3 is TGTGCCAGCAGCTTAGATCAGCGGGGGGTTTACAATGAGCAGTTCTTC. Full variable domain (remainder filled in from reference TRBV7-8 and TRBJ2-1): GAGVSQSPRYKVAKRGQDVALRCDPISGHVSLFWYQQALGQGPEFLTYFQNEAQLDKSGLPSDRFFAERPEGSVSTLKIQRTQQEDSAVYLCASSLDQRGVYNEQFFGPGTRLTVL.

The gene calls are TRBV5-8 and TRBJ1-2; maybe TRBD1 (5 bases). Trimming removed 0 bases at V and 2 bases at J, with 8 bases between. Germline lookup yields CDR1 SGHTS and CDR2 YDEGEE. The CDR3 loop spans 14 amino acids. The CDR3 region has the DNA TGTGCCAGCAGCTTGGGTCGGGGGAACTATGGCTACACCTTC. Protein sequence: CASSLGRGNYGYTF.

This chain connects TRBV4-2 to TRBJ2-7; D could derive from TRBD1 or TRBD2 (5 bases each). V gave up 0 bases and J gave up 3 bases, with 9 bases separating them. The V gene's germline CDR1 is LGHNA and CDR2 YNFKEQ. The CDR3 runs to 14 residues. The CDR3 loop reads CASSQDFGGYEQYF. CDR3 nucleotides: TGTGCCAGCAGCCAAGATTTTGGGGGCTACGAGCAGTACTTC.

A few counts support this clone. The V call is TRBV9, the J call TRBJ2-2, with 7 nucleotides matching TRBD1. The CDR3 sequence is 14 residues long. The ends lost 4 bases at V and 7 bases at J; junction bases unmatched: 7. Germline V gene sequence: CDR1 SGDLS, CDR2 YYNGEE. The CDR3: CASSRDRVGGELFF. The CDR3 DNA is TGTGCCAGCAGCCGAGACAGGGTCGGCGGGGAGCTGTTTTTT.

This chain links TRBV25-1 with TRBJ1-2; maybe TRBD1 (5 bases). The CDR3 has 14 amino acids. Germline CDR1 and CDR2: MGHDK and SYGVNS. Trimming took 4 bases from V and 7 from J, leaving 16 bases between them. The CDR3, as DNA: TGTGCCAGCAGTGGTTCTCTGCTGGGGGTTGGCTACACCTTC. This codes for CASSGSLLGVGYTF.

J is TRBJ2-7 and V is TRBV10-1, with D possibly being TRBD1 (5 bases). Germline CDR1 WNHNN, CDR2 SYGVQD (reference sequence). Trimming stripped 3 bases from V and 5 bases from J, with 17 bases between. The CDR3 loop spans 15 amino acids. The CDR3 DNA reads as TGCGCCAGCAGTGAATGGGGCTCCTGGATTGACGAGCAGTACTTC. Translation gives CASSEWGSWIDEQYF.

The V and J genes are TRBV7-8 and TRBJ1-6; D is possibly TRBD1 (6 bases). The germline V gene encodes CDR1 SGHVS and CDR2 FQNEAQ. V was shortened by 4 bases and J by 0 bases, with 10 bases between the two germline ends. CDR3 size: 16 residues. The CDR3 sequence: CASSSQGSSYNSPLHF. The CDR3 DNA follows: TGTGCCAGCAGCTCACAGGGAAGCTCCTATAATTCACCCCTCCACTTT.